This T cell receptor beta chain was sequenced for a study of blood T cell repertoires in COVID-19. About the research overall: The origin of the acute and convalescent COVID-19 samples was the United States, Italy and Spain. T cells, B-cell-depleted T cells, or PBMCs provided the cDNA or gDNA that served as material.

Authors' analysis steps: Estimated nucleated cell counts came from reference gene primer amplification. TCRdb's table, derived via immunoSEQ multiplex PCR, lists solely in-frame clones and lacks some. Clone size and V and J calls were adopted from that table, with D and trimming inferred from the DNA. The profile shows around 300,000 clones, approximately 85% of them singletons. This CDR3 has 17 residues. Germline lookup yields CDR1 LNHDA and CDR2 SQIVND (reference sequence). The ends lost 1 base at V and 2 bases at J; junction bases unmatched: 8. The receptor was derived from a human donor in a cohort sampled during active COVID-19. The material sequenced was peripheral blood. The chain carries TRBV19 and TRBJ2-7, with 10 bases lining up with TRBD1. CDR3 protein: CASSIVLAGTGAYEQYF. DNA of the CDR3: TGTGCCAGTAGTATAGTCTTAGCCGGGACAGGGGCCTACGAGCAGTACTTC.